This T cell receptor (beta chain) derives from a study of T cells in Graves' hyperthyroidism and ophthalmopathy. Study-wide points: Ophthalmopathy and stable hyperthyroidism were told apart by a 13 V-J model.

The CDR3 has 14 amino acids. V dropped 0 bases and J dropped 9; count of bases not matched to a gene: 3. Germline V gene lookup returns CDR1 SGHRS and CDR2 YFSETQ. Amplification yielded TCR beta CDR3 regions, with RNA transcripts as the source. Carried out on the TCR CDR3, a first-round RT-PCR used the HTBI primer set. TCRdb reprocessed the multiplex PCR reads via MiXCR and lists one record per CDR3 protein. Of approximately 300,000 distinct CDR3 sequences in the sample, roughly 19% were seen once. Orbital computed tomography, thyroid ultrasound, serum thyroxine and TRAb, and clinical symptoms together informed the diagnoses. Extraction of PBMCs used roughly 10 ml of fresh peripheral blood. This clonotype was counted a few times. Its antigen is not identified.

The V gene is TRBV5-1, the J gene TRBJ2-4; 10 positions match TRBD1. The source material was blood. The clonotype comes from a man aged 45 to 65 with Graves' ophthalmopathy. The DNA for the CDR3 is TGCGCCAGCAGCTTGGGACAGGGGGCCGGCATTCAGTACTTC. Translated: CASSLGQGAGIQYF.